This is a list of T cell receptor beta chains from one sample in a study of T cell responses to AZD1222 COVID-19 vaccine. Clones were read by immunoSEQ multiplex PCR, and TCRdb kept only the in-frame ones, dropping some. Of about 140,000 clones detected, 85% to 95% appear once; the ten largest clones hold around 10%. The sequences come from peripheral blood, collected after recovery from COVID-19. All receptors derive from an adult who had recovered from COVID-19. The CDR3 runs from the conserved cysteine through the conserved F or W. A D gene is named only where the DNA matches it firmly. The size of a clone is reported for some rows only, either as once, few or many, or as a class for expanded clones.

v_gene	d_gene	j_gene	abundance	CDR3aa	CDR3nt
TRBV12-3/TRBV12-4	.	TRBJ1-1	once	CASSFSRAEAFF	TGTGCCAGCAGTTTCTCCAGAGCTGAAGCTTTCTTT
TRBV28	.	TRBJ1-5	.	CASSLVQGGNQPQHF	TGTGCCAGCAGTTTGGTGCAGGGTGGCAATCAGCCCCAGCATTTT
TRBV4-1	TRBD1	TRBJ1-2	.	CASSHTGTGNYGYTF	TGCGCCAGCAGCCACACCGGGACAGGGAACTATGGCTACACCTTC
TRBV4-1	TRBD1	TRBJ2-7	.	CASSQEDRVNDEQYF	TGCGCCAGCAGCCAAGAAGACAGGGTGAACGACGAGCAGTACTTC
TRBV5-1	TRBD2	TRBJ2-1	.	CASSSQTTSGSYNEQFF	TGCGCCAGCAGCTCCCAGACGACTAGCGGCTCCTACAATGAGCAGTTCTTC
TRBV7-2	.	TRBJ2-1	.	CASSLADLYNEQFF	TGTGCCAGCAGCTTAGCGGACTTATACAATGAGCAGTTCTTC
TRBV2	.	TRBJ2-2	.	CASRDQRNTGELFF	TGTGCCAGCAGGGATCAGCGTAACACCGGGGAGCTGTTTTTT
TRBV20-1	TRBD2	TRBJ2-1	.	CSASPWTSGRAFEQFF	TGCAGTGCTAGTCCCTGGACTAGCGGGAGGGCCTTTGAGCAGTTCTTC
TRBV19	TRBD2	TRBJ2-7	.	CASSPTSGRPYEQYF	TGTGCCAGTAGTCCGACTAGCGGGAGGCCCTACGAGCAGTACTTC
TRBV30	.	TRBJ1-2	.	CAWTAAGSPRNYGYTF	TGTGCCTGGACGGCGGCAGGGAGTCCCCGTAACTATGGCTACACCTTC
TRBV19	.	TRBJ2-7	.	CASSPDRGGDYEQYF	TGTGCCAGTAGTCCCGATAGGGGGGGCGATTACGAGCAGTACTTC
TRBV4-1	.	TRBJ1-2	.	CASSHQSFYGYTF	TGCGCCAGCAGCCACCAGTCCTTCTATGGCTACACCTTC
TRBV3-1/TRBV3-2	TRBD2	TRBJ2-1	.	CASSSGLAGDNEQFF	TGTGCCAGCAGCTCCGGACTAGCGGGTGACAATGAGCAGTTCTTC
TRBV6-2/TRBV6-3	.	TRBJ1-5	.	CASSYSSGPLAQHF	TGTGCCAGCAGTTACTCGTCTGGACCTTTGGCCCAGCATTTT
TRBV27	TRBD1	TRBJ2-2	.	CASRLQGVLNTGELFF	TGTGCCAGCAGGCTACAGGGGGTATTGAACACCGGGGAGCTGTTTTTT
TRBV7-3	.	TRBJ2-7	.	CASSLIGAYEQYF	TGTGCCAGCAGCTTAATCGGAGCCTACGAGCAGTACTTC
TRBV10-3	.	TRBJ2-2	.	CAISESIGHNTGELFF	TGTGCCATCAGTGAGTCCATCGGCCATAACACCGGGGAGCTGTTTTTT
TRBV19	.	TRBJ2-2	.	CAGSYRGAKTGELFF	TGTGCCGGTAGTTATCGAGGGGCGAAAACCGGGGAGCTGTTTTTT
TRBV5-5	.	TRBJ2-5	once	CASTSLFQETQYF	TGTGCCAGCACCTCTCTGTTCCAAGAGACCCAGTACTTC
TRBV11-1	.	TRBJ1-1	.	CASSLGGRSAAFF	TGTGCCAGCAGCTTAGGAGGCAGGTCAGCAGCTTTCTTT
TRBV6-6	.	TRBJ2-3	.	CASSYGQSPTDTQYF	TGTGCCAGCAGTTACGGGCAGAGCCCCACAGATACGCAGTATTTT
TRBV7-9	TRBD1	TRBJ1-5	.	CASSSSIQQGIGQPQHF	TGTGCCAGCAGCTCCTCGATACAACAGGGGATTGGGCAGCCCCAGCATTTT
TRBV5-6	TRBD2	TRBJ2-5	.	CASSLTSGSPGNF	TGTGCCAGCAGCTTGACTAGCGGGAGTCCTGGAAACTTC
TRBV28	.	TRBJ2-2	.	CASSLKGVVTGELFF	TGTGCCAGCAGTTTAAAGGGTGTAGTGACCGGGGAGCTGTTTTTT
TRBV6-5	.	TRBJ1-6	few	CASIPRAAYNSPLHF	TGTGCCAGCATTCCCCGGGCCGCCTATAATTCACCCCTCCACTTT
TRBV19	TRBD1	TRBJ2-6	once	CASSSTGAGANVLTF	TGTGCCAGTAGTTCCACAGGGGCCGGGGCCAACGTCCTGACTTTC
TRBV7-9	TRBD1	TRBJ1-2	.	CASSRTGKDDGYTF	TGTGCCAGCAGCCGGACAGGCAAGGATGATGGCTACACCTTC
TRBV5-4	TRBD1	TRBJ1-5	.	CASGTDNQPQHF	TGTGCCAGCGGGACAGACAATCAGCCCCAGCATTTT
TRBV28	TRBD2	TRBJ2-7	.	CASSSGLAGSYEQYF	TGTGCCAGCAGCTCGGGACTAGCCGGGTCCTACGAGCAGTACTTC
TRBV19	.	TRBJ1-1	.	CASSRAWGNTEAFF	TGTGCCAGTAGTAGGGCTTGGGGGAACACTGAAGCTTTCTTT
TRBV9	.	TRBJ2-3	.	CASSLNEGTQYF	TGTGCCAGCAGTTTAAACGAGGGTACGCAGTATTTT
TRBV6-5	TRBD2	TRBJ2-1	.	CASSYEAGGPINEQFF	TGTGCCAGCAGTTACGAAGCGGGAGGGCCTATCAATGAGCAGTTCTTC
TRBV7-7	TRBD1	TRBJ2-2	.	CASSPTTGTGELFF	TGTGCTAGCAGTCCCACGACAGGGACCGGGGAGCTGTTTTTT
TRBV10-3	.	TRBJ1-5	.	CAISESGGMRSQHF	TGTGCCATCAGTGAGTCGGGCGGGATGAGGTCCCAGCATTTT
TRBV3-1/TRBV3-2	.	TRBJ2-1	.	CASSQDNWDEQFF	TGTGCCAGCAGCCAAGATAATTGGGATGAGCAGTTCTTC